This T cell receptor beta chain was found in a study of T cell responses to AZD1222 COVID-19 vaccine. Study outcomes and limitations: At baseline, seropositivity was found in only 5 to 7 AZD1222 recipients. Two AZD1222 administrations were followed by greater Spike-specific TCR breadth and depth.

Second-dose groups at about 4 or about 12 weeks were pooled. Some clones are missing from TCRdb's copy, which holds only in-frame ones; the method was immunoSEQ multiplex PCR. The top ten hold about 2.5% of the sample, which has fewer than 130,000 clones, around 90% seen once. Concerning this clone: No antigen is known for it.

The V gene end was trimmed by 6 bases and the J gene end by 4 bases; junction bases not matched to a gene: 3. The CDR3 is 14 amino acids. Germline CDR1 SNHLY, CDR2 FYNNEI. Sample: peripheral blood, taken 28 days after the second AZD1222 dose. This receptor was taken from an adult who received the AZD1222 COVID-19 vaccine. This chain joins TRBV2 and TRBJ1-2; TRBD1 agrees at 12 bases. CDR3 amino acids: CASRGTGGSYGYTF. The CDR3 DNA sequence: TGTGCCAGCAGAGGGACAGGGGGCAGCTATGGCTACACCTTC.